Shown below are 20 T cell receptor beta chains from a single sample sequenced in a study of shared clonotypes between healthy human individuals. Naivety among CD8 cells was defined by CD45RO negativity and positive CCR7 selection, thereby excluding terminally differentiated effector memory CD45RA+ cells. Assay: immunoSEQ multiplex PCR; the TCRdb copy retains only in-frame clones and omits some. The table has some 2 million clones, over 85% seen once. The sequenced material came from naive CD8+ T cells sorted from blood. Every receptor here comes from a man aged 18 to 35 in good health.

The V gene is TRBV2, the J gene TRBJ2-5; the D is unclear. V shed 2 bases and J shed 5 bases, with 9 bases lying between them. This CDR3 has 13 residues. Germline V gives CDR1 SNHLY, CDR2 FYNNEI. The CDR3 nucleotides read TGTGCCAGCAGTGAATGGTGGCTCGAGACCCAGTACTTC. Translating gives CASSEWWLETQYF.

Here the CDR3 reads CASSLYWREGVGELFF. CDR3 in DNA: TGTGCCAGCAGCTTATACTGGCGGGAGGGCGTCGGGGAGCTGTTTTTT. The chain has TRBV7-4 and TRBJ2-2; 9 bases line up with TRBD2. From germline, CDR1 is SGHVT and CDR2 SQSDAQ. After removal of 2 bases from V and 7 bases from J, the junction contained 8 bases not matched to a gene. The CDR3 length is 16 residues.

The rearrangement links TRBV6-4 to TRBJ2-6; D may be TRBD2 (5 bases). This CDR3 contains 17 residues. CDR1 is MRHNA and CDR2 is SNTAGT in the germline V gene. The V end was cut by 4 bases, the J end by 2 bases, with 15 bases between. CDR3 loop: CASSAEGRRTGANVLTF. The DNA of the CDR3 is TGTGCCAGCAGTGCTGAGGGCCGGCGCACTGGGGCCAACGTCCTGACTTTC.

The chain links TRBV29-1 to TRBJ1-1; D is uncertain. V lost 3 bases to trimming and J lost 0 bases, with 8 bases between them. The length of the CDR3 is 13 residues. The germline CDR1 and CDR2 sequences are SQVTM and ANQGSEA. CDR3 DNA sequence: TGCAGCGTTGACCCGGACCTGAACACTGAAGCTTTCTTT. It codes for CSVDPDLNTEAFF.

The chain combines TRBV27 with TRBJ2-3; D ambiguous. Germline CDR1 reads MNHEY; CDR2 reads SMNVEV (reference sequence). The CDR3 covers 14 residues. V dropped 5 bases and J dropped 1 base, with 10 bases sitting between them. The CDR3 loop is CASSTSGRTDTQYF. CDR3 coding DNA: TGTGCCAGCAGTACCTCCGGGCGCACAGATACGCAGTATTTT.

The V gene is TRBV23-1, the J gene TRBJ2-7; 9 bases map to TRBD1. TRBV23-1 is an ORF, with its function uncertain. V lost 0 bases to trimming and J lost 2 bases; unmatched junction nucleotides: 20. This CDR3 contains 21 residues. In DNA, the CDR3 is TGCGCCAGCAGTCAATCGCGAGTTTTGGGACAGGGCGTGTTAGGGACCTACGAGCAGTACTTC. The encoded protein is CASSQSRVLGQGVLGTYEQYF.

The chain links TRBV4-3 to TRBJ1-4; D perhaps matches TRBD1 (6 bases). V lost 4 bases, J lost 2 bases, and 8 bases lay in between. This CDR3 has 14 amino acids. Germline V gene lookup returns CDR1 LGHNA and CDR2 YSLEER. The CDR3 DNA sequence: TGCGCCAGCAGCCCGAGGGGGACTAATGAAAAACTGTTTTTT. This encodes CASSPRGTNEKLFF.

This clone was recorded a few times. The CDR3 sequence is CASSWGGRGTDTIYF. Here the CDR3 DNA reads TGTGCCAGCAGCTGGGGCGGTCGTGGTACGGACACCATATATTTT. V usage is TRBV5-6 and J usage is TRBJ1-3, with D possibly being TRBD1 (5 bases). Germline V CDR1 and CDR2: SGHDT, YYEEEE. The germline V and J ends were trimmed by 3 bases and 8 bases, with 18 bases remaining between them. This CDR3 spans 15 amino acids.

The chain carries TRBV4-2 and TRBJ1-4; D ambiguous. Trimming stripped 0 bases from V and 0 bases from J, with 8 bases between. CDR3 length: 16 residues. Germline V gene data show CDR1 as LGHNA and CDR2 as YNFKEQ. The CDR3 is CASSQDLSSTNEKLFF. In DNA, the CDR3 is TGTGCCAGCAGCCAAGATCTCTCTTCAACTAATGAAAAACTGTTTTTT.

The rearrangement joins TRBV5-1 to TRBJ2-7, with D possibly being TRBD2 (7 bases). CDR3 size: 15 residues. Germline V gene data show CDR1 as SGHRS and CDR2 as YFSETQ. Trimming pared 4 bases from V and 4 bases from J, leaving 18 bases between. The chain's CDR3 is CASSHPGGGGYEQYF. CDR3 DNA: TGCGCCAGCAGCCACCCCGGGGGAGGGGGGTACGAGCAGTACTTC.

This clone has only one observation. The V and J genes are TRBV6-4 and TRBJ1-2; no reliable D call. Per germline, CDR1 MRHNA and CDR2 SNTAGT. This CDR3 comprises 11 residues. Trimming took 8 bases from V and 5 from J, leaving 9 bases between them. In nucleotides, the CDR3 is TGTGCCAGCCGGCCTTGTTATGGCTACACCTTC. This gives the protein CASRPCYGYTF.

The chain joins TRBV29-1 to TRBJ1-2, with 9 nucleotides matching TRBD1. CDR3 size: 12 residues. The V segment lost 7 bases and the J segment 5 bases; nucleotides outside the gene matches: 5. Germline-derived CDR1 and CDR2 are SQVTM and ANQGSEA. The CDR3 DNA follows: TGCAGCGGGGACAGGGAAGGTTATGGCTACACCTTC. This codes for CSGDREGYGYTF. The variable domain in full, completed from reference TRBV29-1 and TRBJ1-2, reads SAVISQKPSRDICQRGTSLTIQCQVDSQVTMMFWYRQQPGQSLTLIATANQGSEATYESGFVIDKFPISRPNLTFSTLTVSNMSPEDSSIYLCSGDREGYGYTFGSGTRLTVV.

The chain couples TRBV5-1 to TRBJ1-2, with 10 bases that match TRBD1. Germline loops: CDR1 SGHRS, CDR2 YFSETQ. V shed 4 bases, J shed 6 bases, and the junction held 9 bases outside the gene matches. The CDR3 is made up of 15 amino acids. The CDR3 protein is CASSAGTGDTDGYTF. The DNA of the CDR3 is TGCGCCAGCAGCGCCGGGACAGGGGATACAGATGGCTACACCTTC.

Written as DNA, the CDR3 is TGTGCCAGCAGCTTCCCGGGGGCCCCCACAGATACGCAGTATTTT. It yields the protein CASSFPGAPTDTQYF. The rearrangement uses TRBV5-6 and TRBJ2-3; D assignment may be TRBD1 or TRBD2 (6 bases each). The CDR3 is 15 amino acids. Germline CDR1 and CDR2: SGHDT and YYEEEE. The V end was cut by 2 bases, the J end by 2 bases, with 12 bases between.

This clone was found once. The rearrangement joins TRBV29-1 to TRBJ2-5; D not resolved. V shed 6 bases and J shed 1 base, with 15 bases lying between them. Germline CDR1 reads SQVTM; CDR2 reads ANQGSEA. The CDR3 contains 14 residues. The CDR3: CSVPKHGAQETQYF. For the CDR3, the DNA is TGCAGCGTCCCGAAGCACGGCGCCCAAGAGACCCAGTACTTC.

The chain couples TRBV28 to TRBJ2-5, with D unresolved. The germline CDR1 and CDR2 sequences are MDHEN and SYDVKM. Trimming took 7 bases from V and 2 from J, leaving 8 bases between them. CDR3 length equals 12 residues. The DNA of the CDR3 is TGTGCCAGCACTGGTGTTCAAGAGACCCAGTACTTC. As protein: CASTGVQETQYF.

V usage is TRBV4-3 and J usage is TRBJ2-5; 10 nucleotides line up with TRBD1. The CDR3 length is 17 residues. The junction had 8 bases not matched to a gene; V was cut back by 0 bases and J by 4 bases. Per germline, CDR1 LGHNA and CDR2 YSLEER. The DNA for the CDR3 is TGCGCCAGCAGCCAAGATCTGCTCGGACAGGGGGGAGAGACCCAGTACTTC. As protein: CASSQDLLGQGGETQYF.

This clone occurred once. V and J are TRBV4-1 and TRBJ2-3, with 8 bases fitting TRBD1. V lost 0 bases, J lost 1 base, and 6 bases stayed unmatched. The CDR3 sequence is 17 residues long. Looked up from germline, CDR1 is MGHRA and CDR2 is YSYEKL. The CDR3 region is CASSQDQTGVRTDTQYF. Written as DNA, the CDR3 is TGCGCCAGCAGCCAAGATCAGACAGGGGTCCGCACAGATACGCAGTATTTT.

The CDR3 coding sequence is TGTGCCAGCAGCTTAGAACCGCGGGGGGTGAGCACAGATACGCAGTATTTT. Translation: CASSLEPRGVSTDTQYF. The chain combines TRBV11-2 with TRBJ2-3; the match to TRBD2 covers 8 bases. Germline CDR1 SGHAT, CDR2 FQNNGV. The V gene end was trimmed by 0 bases and the J gene end by 0 bases; junction bases not matched to a gene: 5. This CDR3 is 17 amino acids long.

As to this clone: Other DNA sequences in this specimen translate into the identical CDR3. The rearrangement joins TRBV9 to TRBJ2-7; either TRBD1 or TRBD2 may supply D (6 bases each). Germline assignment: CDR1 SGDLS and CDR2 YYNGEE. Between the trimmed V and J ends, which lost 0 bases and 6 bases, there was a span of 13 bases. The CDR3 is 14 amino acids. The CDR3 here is CASSVGGGTLEQYF. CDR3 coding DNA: TGTGCCAGCAGCGTAGGTGGGGGGACACTCGAGCAGTACTTC.